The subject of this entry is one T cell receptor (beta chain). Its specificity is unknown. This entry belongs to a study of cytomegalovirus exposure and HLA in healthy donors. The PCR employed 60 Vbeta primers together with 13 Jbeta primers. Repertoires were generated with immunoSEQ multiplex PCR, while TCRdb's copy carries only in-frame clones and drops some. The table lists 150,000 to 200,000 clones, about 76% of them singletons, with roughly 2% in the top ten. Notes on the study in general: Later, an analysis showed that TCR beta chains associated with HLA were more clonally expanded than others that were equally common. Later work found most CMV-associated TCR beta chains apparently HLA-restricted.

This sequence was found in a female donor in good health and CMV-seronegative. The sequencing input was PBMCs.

CDR3 in DNA: TGTGCCAGCAGCTTAGCAGGCAGCGGGGCCTCCTACAATGAGCAGTTCTTC. Its translation is CASSLAGSGASYNEQFF. The chain is built from TRBV7-2 and TRBJ2-1; the match to TRBD2 covers 7 bases. Germline V gene data show CDR1 as SGHTA and CDR2 as FQGNSA. V lost 0 bases to trimming and J lost 0 bases; unmatched junction nucleotides: 5. The CDR3 runs to 17 residues.